This entry is about one T cell receptor (beta chain). Its specificity is unknown. The healthy adult donors were HIV-negative and reported no recent acute infections or vaccinations. It was into CD45RA+ naive and CD45RA-negative memory subsets that the CD4+ cells were split. This entry comes from a study of shared clonotypes between healthy human individuals. Broader study findings: Clonotype sharing among donors likely depends on sequencing depth.

The input for sorted-subset replicate PCRs was 200 to 250 ng DNA, around 30,000 T cell genomes. Some clones are missing from TCRdb's copy, which holds only in-frame ones; the method was immunoSEQ multiplex PCR. The profile covers approximately 1.4 million clones, with approximately 98% appearing a single time and 0.45% taken by the ten largest. Germline-derived CDR1 and CDR2 are SGDLS and YYNGEE. Trimming took off 3 bases at V and 4 bases at J, with 17 bases between the two ends. CDR3 length: 16 amino acids. The sequence derives from a man aged 25 to 40 in good health. The chain links TRBV9 to TRBJ2-1; tentative D call: TRBD2 (6 bases). The specimen sequenced was naive CD4+ T cells sorted from blood. Documented subset: CD45RA+ positively selected. CDR3 region: CASSGLGRGVYNEQFF. DNA for the CDR3: TGTGCCAGCAGCGGATTGGGGCGGGGTGTTTACAATGAGCAGTTCTTC.